Each of the 29 T cell receptor beta chains below was sequenced from the same sample in a study of response to subunit inactivated influenza vaccine. MiXCR, run by TCRdb on the RT-PCR reads, gives a single entry per CDR3 protein. The sample contains fewer than 600,000 distinct CDR3 sequences, 6.5% to 8% of which appear only once. The sequenced sample was PBMCs from blood, obtained around 25 months after vaccination. The receptors stem from a man aged 45 to 70 who received an inactivated influenza vaccine.

This clonotype was seen ten or more times. The gene calls are TRBV3-1 and TRBJ2-3; 10 bases fit TRBD2. Germline CDR1 LGHDT, CDR2 YNNKEL (reference sequence). Trimming at V came to 0 bases and at J to 4 bases, leaving 7 bases not matched to a gene. The CDR3 extends over 17 amino acids. CDR3 protein: CASSQDRAGGRSDTQYF. CDR3 in DNA: TGTGCCAGCAGCCAAGATAGAGCGGGGGGGCGGTCAGATACGCAGTATTTT.

This clonotype was detected a few times. This CDR3 reads CASSPDGFDTQYF. The CDR3 coding sequence is TGTGCCAGCAGCCCGGACGGTTTCGACACGCAGTATTTT. This rearrangement joins TRBV9 to TRBJ2-3, with no clear D. Per germline, CDR1 SGDLS and CDR2 YYNGEE. With 4 bases removed from V and 9 bases from J, the gap between germline ends came to 15 bases. The CDR3 is 13 residues long.

This clonotype was detected ten times or more. The genes are TRBV18 and TRBJ2-3, with D unresolved. Germline CDR1 and CDR2: KGHSH and LQKENI. The CDR3 extends over 15 amino acids. V was shortened by 6 bases and J by 0 bases, with 13 bases between the two germline ends. The CDR3 region is CASSPTRPSTDTQYF. Written as DNA, the CDR3 is TGTGCCAGCTCCCCGACAAGACCTAGCACAGATACGCAGTATTTT.

Only a few counts were recorded for this clonotype. This CDR3 reads CASSQGILKTYSNQPQHF. For the CDR3, the DNA is TGCGCCAGCAGCCAAGGAATACTCAAAACCTATAGCAATCAGCCCCAGCATTTT. The chain couples TRBV4-1 to TRBJ1-5, with D uncertain. Per germline, CDR1 MGHRA and CDR2 YSYEKL. The CDR3 runs to 18 residues. Trimming removed 1 base at V and 0 bases at J, with 16 bases between.

As regards this clonotype: One end of the junction does not line up with germline, which may come from a read error. DNA of the CDR3: TGCAGTGCTGGAGAATATGGCTACACCTTC. This translates into CSAGEYGYTF. The chain combines TRBV20-1 with TRBJ1-2; no clear D gene. The CDR3 extends over 10 amino acids. Per germline, CDR1 DFQATT and CDR2 SNEGSKA (reference sequence).

The genes are TRBV28 and TRBJ2-5, with 9 bases identical to TRBD1. CDR1 and CDR2 from the germline V gene are MDHEN and SYDVKM. J lost 2 bases, V lost 3 bases, and 4 bases had no gene match. This CDR3 comprises 15 residues. CDR3 sequence reads: CASSLLGQGQETQYF. The CDR3 nucleotides are TGTGCCAGCAGTTTGTTAGGACAGGGGCAAGAGACCCAGTACTTC.

The gene calls are TRBV6-1 and TRBJ1-4; D might be TRBD1 (5 bases). Per the germline V gene, CDR1 is MNHNS and CDR2 is SASEGT. CDR3 length equals 15 residues. V was cut by 5 bases and J by 3 bases, with 13 bases left in between. In DNA form, the CDR3 reads TGTGCCAGCAGTAGATATGGGGGAGCTAATGAAAAACTGTTTTTT. It yields the protein CASSRYGGANEKLFF.

The V call is TRBV18, the J call TRBJ2-3; D not certain. V was cut by 5 bases and J by 1 base, with 10 bases left in between. The germline CDR1 and CDR2 sequences are KGHSH and LQKENI. The CDR3 is made up of 14 amino acids. The CDR3 loop is CASSSFFGTDTQYF. Written as DNA, the CDR3 is TGTGCCAGCTCATCTTTCTTCGGCACAGATACGCAGTATTTT.

This chain joins TRBV4-1 and TRBJ1-1; D possibly corresponds to TRBD1 (5 bases). The V gene lost 3 bases and the J gene lost 6 bases, with 17 bases spanning the gap. The CDR3 has 15 amino acids. From germline, CDR1 is MGHRA and CDR2 YSYEKL. In DNA form, the CDR3 reads TGCGCCAGCAGCCACAGTACAGGCAGTGAGGCTGAAGCTTTCTTT. This gives the protein CASSHSTGSEAEAFF.

This clonotype showed up just a few times. The J gene is TRBJ2-2, the V gene TRBV29-1; D possibly corresponds to TRBD1 (5 bases). V was clipped by 7 bases and J by 6 bases, with 12 bases between them. Germline V gives CDR1 SQVTM, CDR2 ANQGSEA. The CDR3 loop spans 12 amino acids. For the CDR3, the DNA is TGCAGCGCCCAACAGGAGCCCGGGGAGCTGTTTTTT. Amino acid sequence: CSAQQEPGELFF.

This clonotype showed up just a few times. The V gene is TRBV7-2, the J gene TRBJ2-3; 9 bases fit TRBD1. The CDR3 is 15 residues long. The V and J ends lost 6 bases and 4 bases, in that order; junction bases with no gene match: 8. Looked up from germline, CDR1 is SGHTA and CDR2 is FQGNSA. The CDR3 loop reads CASSLGQGRADTQYF. In DNA, the CDR3 is TGTGCCAGCAGTTTGGGACAGGGTCGTGCAGATACGCAGTATTTT.

V and J are TRBV24-1 and TRBJ2-7, with 7 nucleotides matching TRBD1. V gave up 3 bases and J gave up 3 bases; unmatched junction bases: 7. Per the germline V gene, CDR1 is KGHDR and CDR2 is SFDVKD. This CDR3 comprises 15 residues. For the CDR3, the DNA is TGTGCCACCAGTGATGCACGGGACAGCTTCTACGAGCAGTACTTC. It yields the protein CATSDARDSFYEQYF.

This clonotype appeared a few times. The chain has TRBV9 and TRBJ2-5; no reliable D call. This CDR3 region has 15 residues. CDR1 is SGDLS, CDR2 YYNGEE, per germline. V lost 2 bases and J 2 bases, leaving 13 bases between the germline ends. As DNA, the CDR3 is TGTGCCAGCAGCGTTGGGAACAGACCTCAAGAGACCCAGTACTTC. Translated, it gives CASSVGNRPQETQYF.

As regards this clonotype: A much larger clone lies a single base off, so this may be a read error. The CDR3 protein is CASSSGSYYGYTF. CDR3 coding DNA: TGTGCCAGCAGTTCAGGTAGTTACTATGGCTACACCTTC. This chain connects TRBV28 to TRBJ1-2; no reliable D call. The CDR3 runs to 13 residues. Germline V lookup: CDR1 MDHEN, CDR2 SYDVKM. The V and J ends lost 4 bases and 3 bases respectively, with 9 bases between them.

This clonotype was detected many times. The chain joins TRBV3-1 to TRBJ1-1; D gene ambiguous. Trimming left V 0 bases short and J 7 bases short, with 12 bases between. The CDR3 consists of 14 residues. CDR1 and CDR2 (germline): LGHDT, YNNKEL (reference sequence). CDR3 bases: TGTGCCAGCAGCCAAGATCTTTACAGCCTTGAAGCTTTCTTT. It translates to CASSQDLYSLEAFF. Full variable domain (missing parts from reference TRBV3-1 and TRBJ1-1): DTAVSQTPKYLVTQMGNDKSIKCEQNLGHDTMYWYKQDSKKFLKIMFSYNNKELIINETVPNRFSPKSPDKAHLNLHINSLELGDSAVYFCASSQDLYSLEAFFGQGTRLTVV.

V and J are TRBV7-2 and TRBJ2-7; 11 positions agree with TRBD2. V was pared by 2 bases and J by 6 bases, with 6 bases of the junction left unmatched. The CDR3 is made up of 15 amino acids. The germline V gene has CDR1 SGHTA and CDR2 FQGNSA. This chain's CDR3 is CASSLSRLAGREQYF. The CDR3, as DNA: TGTGCCAGCAGCTTAAGCCGACTAGCGGGGCGCGAGCAGTACTTC.

V is TRBV3-1 and J is TRBJ1-6; D is undetermined. Trimming left V 1 base short and J 10 bases short, with 11 bases between. The CDR3 extends over 14 amino acids. CDR1 LGHDT and CDR2 YNNKEL come from the germline V gene (reference sequence). The CDR3: CASSQGIGISPLHF. CDR3 nucleotides: TGTGCCAGCAGCCAAGGGATCGGCATCTCACCCCTCCACTTT. The full variable domain, its missing parts supplied by reference TRBV3-1 and TRBJ1-6, is DTAVSQTPKYLVTQMGNDKSIKCEQNLGHDTMYWYKQDSKKFLKIMFSYNNKELIINETVPNRFSPKSPDKAHLNLHINSLELGDSAVYFCASSQGIGISPLHFGNGTRLTVT.

This clonotype was detected a few times. The chain combines TRBV5-1 with TRBJ2-7; D gene unclear. This CDR3 is built from 15 residues. The V end was cut by 5 bases, the J end by 4 bases, with 19 bases between. CDR1 and CDR2 (germline): SGHRS, YFSETQ. CDR3 sequence reads: CASSYKQPRLYEQYF. In nucleotides, the CDR3 is TGCGCCAGCAGTTATAAACAACCGAGATTATACGAGCAGTACTTC. The full variable domain, in which reference TRBV5-1 and TRBJ2-7 provide the parts outside the CDR3, is KAGVTQTPRYLIKTRGQQVTLSCSPISGHRSVSWYQQTPGQGLQFLFEYFSETQRNKGNFPGRFSGRQFSNSRSEMNVSTLELGDSALYLCASSYKQPRLYEQYFGPGTRLTVT.

This clonotype was detected only a few times. The chain recombines TRBV9 with TRBJ1-2; 10 positions match TRBD1. Trimming cost V 5 bases and J 3 bases; bases outside gene matches: 7. The length of the CDR3 is 15 residues. Germline V gene lookup returns CDR1 SGDLS and CDR2 YYNGEE. This CDR3 is CASRFRQGADYGYTF. The CDR3 DNA follows: TGTGCCAGCAGGTTCCGACAGGGGGCTGACTATGGCTACACCTTC.

The chain links TRBV3-1 to TRBJ1-5; D call uncertain. The CDR3 totals 14 residues. Per the germline V gene, CDR1 is LGHDT and CDR2 is YNNKEL (reference sequence). V was trimmed by 1 base and J by 9 bases, leaving 13 bases between them. The CDR3 loop is CASSQGSGPWPQHF. CDR3 coding DNA: TGTGCCAGCAGCCAAGGGTCCGGGCCCTGGCCCCAGCATTTT.

CDR3 nucleotides: TGTGCCATCAGTGGGAAGGTGGACAGGAGCTCCTACGAGCAGTACTTC. It is translated as CAISGKVDRSSYEQYF. The chain couples TRBV10-3 to TRBJ2-7, with 7 bases fitting TRBD1. CDR1 ENHRY and CDR2 SYGVKD come from the germline V gene. The length of the CDR3 is 16 residues. Losses at the gene ends were 4 bases for V and 0 bases for J; bases not matched to a gene: 9.

This clonotype was seen more than once but under ten times. The genes are TRBV2 and TRBJ2-3, with a weak D call TRBD2 (6 bases). The length of the CDR3 is 12 residues. V was pared by 6 bases and J by 5 bases, with 9 bases between. Germline CDR1 and CDR2: SNHLY and FYNNEI. Written as DNA, the CDR3 is TGTGCCAGCAGAGTGGGGGGAGATACGCAGTATTTT. Its translation: CASRVGGDTQYF.

This clonotype has at least ten counts. The V and J genes are TRBV5-5 and TRBJ2-7, with 8 bases matching TRBD2. The V gene end was trimmed by 2 bases and the J gene end by 7 bases; junction bases not matched to a gene: 8. CDR1 is SGHKS and CDR2 is YYEKEE in the germline V gene (reference sequence). The CDR3 is made up of 14 amino acids. The CDR3 nucleotides are TGTGCCAGCAGCTTTTGGGACTCGGGAGGGGAGCAGTACTTC. Translated, it gives CASSFWDSGGEQYF.

V and J are TRBV27 and TRBJ1-6, with a possible D match to TRBD1 (6 bases). V was pared by 0 bases and J by 9 bases, with 12 bases between. Germline CDR1 is MNHEY and CDR2 is SMNVEV (reference sequence). The CDR3 extends over 15 amino acids. The CDR3 DNA follows: TGTGCCAGCAGTTTATCCACAGGGATCTTTTCACCCCTCCACTTT. Protein sequence: CASSLSTGIFSPLHF.

This clonotype has just a few counts. CDR3 protein: CASVRGSNTEAFF. In DNA form, the CDR3 reads TGTGCCAGTGTCAGGGGTTCGAACACTGAAGCTTTCTTT. The chain recombines TRBV7-9 with TRBJ1-1, with D possibly matching TRBD1 (6 bases). Germline CDR1 reads SEHNR; CDR2 reads FQNEAQ (reference sequence). The CDR3 length is 13 residues. With 9 bases removed from V and 1 base from J, the gap between germline ends came to 12 bases.

This clonotype showed up just a few times. The chain carries TRBV7-2 and TRBJ1-3, with no clear D. Trimming removed 0 bases from V and 4 bases from J, with 4 bases in between. The CDR3 sequence is 13 residues long. Germline-derived CDR1 and CDR2 are SGHTA and FQGNSA. The DNA for the CDR3 is TGTGCCAGCAGCTTAGCGAAGGGAAACACCATATATTTT. This gives the protein CASSLAKGNTIYF.

The table lists this clonotype with a few counts. The chain couples TRBV10-3 to TRBJ2-3, with D hard to call. Germline V gives CDR1 ENHRY, CDR2 SYGVKD. CDR3 length equals 14 residues. The V and J ends lost 3 bases and 9 bases respectively, with 16 bases between them. CDR3 sequence (DNA): TGTGCCATCAGTGACCGGCTTGAACAGTCAACGCAGTATTTT. Translated, it gives CAISDRLEQSTQYF.

This clonotype was detected a few times. The chain recombines TRBV20-1 with TRBJ2-2, with TRBD2 identical over 9 bases. This CDR3 has 17 residues. Losses at the gene ends were 0 bases for V and 5 bases for J; bases not matched to a gene: 10. Germline lookup yields CDR1 DFQATT and CDR2 SNEGSKA (reference sequence). This CDR3 is CSARDFSAAGGTGELFF. The CDR3 nucleotides are TGCAGTGCTAGAGATTTCAGCGCGGCGGGAGGGACCGGGGAGCTGTTTTTT.

The gene calls are TRBV7-9 and TRBJ2-7; the D is unclear. The CDR3 totals 13 residues. Germline lookup yields CDR1 SEHNR and CDR2 FQNEAQ (reference sequence). V lost 5 bases, J lost 6 bases, and 14 bases lay in between. DNA of the CDR3: TGTGCCAGCAGCAAGCAACTGTGGGCCGAGCAGTACTTC. Translating it yields CASSKQLWAEQYF. The whole variable domain, remainder taken from reference TRBV7-9 and TRBJ2-7, is DTGVSQNPRHKITKRGQNVTFRCDPISEHNRLYWYRQTLGQGPEFLTYFQNEAQLEKSRLLSDRFSAERPKGSFSTLEIQRTEQGDSAMYLCASSKQLWAEQYFGPGTRLTVT.